This is a list of T cell receptor beta chains from one sample in a study of identical twins. TCRdb reanalysed the 5' RACE reads using MiXCR and keeps one entry per CDR3 protein. The table shows 1,800,000 or so distinct CDR3 sequences, with 32% occurring only once. The material sequenced was cord blood. These receptors were taken from a newborn girl in good health. CDR3s include the opening cysteine and the closing phenylalanine or tryptophan. D genes are given only for firm matches. A row's size may be missing; if present it is once, few, many or a size class.

size,J,D,V,DNA,CDR3
.,TRBJ2-5,.,TRBV7-2,TGTGCCAGCAGCTTACTAGGAAGCCCACAAGAGACCCAGTACTTC,CASSLLGSPQETQYF
.,TRBJ1-2,TRBD1,TRBV7-9,TGTGCCGGCAGCTTAGGGCCCGGACAGGGCGAGAATGGCTACACCTTC,CAGSLGPGQGENGYTF
.,TRBJ1-2,TRBD1,TRBV28,TGTGCCAGCAGTTTACCACCGGGACAGGATGGCTACACCTTC,CASSLPPGQDGYTF
few,TRBJ2-4,.,TRBV27,TGTGCCAGCAGTTTAGGTGCTGCCAAAAACATTCAGTACTTC,CASSLGAAKNIQYF
.,TRBJ1-1,TRBD1,TRBV4-2,TGTGCCAGCAGCCAAGGGACAGGACCCTACACTGAAGCTTTCTTT,CASSQGTGPYTEAFF
.,TRBJ1-1,.,TRBV10-3,TGTGCCATCAAGGAAAGGTCCGGACCTATGAACACTGAAGCTTTCTTT,CAIKERSGPMNTEAFF
few,TRBJ2-7,.,TRBV10-2,TGCGCCAGCAGTGATTGGGTCGCCGGGGTCTCCTACGAGCAGTACTTC,CASSDWVAGVSYEQYF
.,TRBJ2-5,.,TRBV5-1,TGCGCCAGCAGCTCGGGACCGAGCCAAGAGACCCAGTACTTC,CASSSGPSQETQYF
once,TRBJ2-4,TRBD2,TRBV7-9,TGTGCCAGCAGCTTAGCAGAGGGGAGGGGCGATGAGCAGTACTTC,CASSLAEGRGDEQYF
.,TRBJ1-5,.,TRBV29-1,TGCAGCGTTGTTGGGGGGACTCAGCCCCAGCATTTT,CSVVGGTQPQHF
few,TRBJ2-4,TRBD2,TRBV15,TGTGCCACCATGCGGGGGGTCGGCAAAAACATTCAGTACTTC,CATMRGVGKNIQYF
.,TRBJ2-7,.,TRBV14,TGTGCCAGCAGCCAAGATCTCTGGGGGGAGATCGGGAGCTCCTACGAGCAGTACTTC,CASSQDLWGEIGSSYEQYF
.,TRBJ2-7,.,TRBV25-1,TGTGCCAGCAGTGACCCCGGACGCACCTACGAGCAGTACTTC,CASSDPGRTYEQYF
.,TRBJ1-5,.,TRBV5-8,TGTGCCAGCAGCCGAATTTATCAGCCCCAGCATTTT,CASSRIYQPQHF
few,TRBJ2-1,.,TRBV20-1,TGCAGTGCTAGTGGTCTAGCTAGAATTCTCAATGAGCAGTTCTTC,CSASGLARILNEQFF
many,TRBJ1-6,.,TRBV28,TGTGCCAGCGGGAAGGTCGTTTTGATTTCACCCCTCCACTTT,CASGKVVLISPLHF
.,TRBJ2-7,TRBD2,TRBV2,TGTGCCAGCAGTTGGTCTAGCGGGAGCTACAATGAGCAGTACTTC,CASSWSSGSYNEQYF
few,TRBJ2-3,.,TRBV7-6,TGTGCCAGCAGCTTAGCCGCGACCACACTTAGCACAGATACGCAGTATTTT,CASSLAATTLSTDTQYF
.,TRBJ2-3,.,TRBV5-1,TGCGCCAGCAGCTTGCCCCCACTGGCGTGGAGAACAGATACGCAGTATTTT,CASSLPPLAWRTDTQYF
.,TRBJ1-1,.,TRBV14,TGTGCCAGCAGTCCCGGACAGAGCAGTGAAGCTTTCTTT,CASSPGQSSEAFF
.,TRBJ2-4,.,TRBV13,TGTGCCAGCAGCTTAGGGGGACCGCCCCCCTTTTACCTAGCCAAAAACATTCAGTACTTC,CASSLGGPPPFYLAKNIQYF
.,TRBJ2-1,TRBD2,TRBV20-1,TGCAGTTCAACCCCGGGGGGGAGGGCCTACAATGAGCAGTTCTTC,CSSTPGGRAYNEQFF
.,TRBJ2-1,.,TRBV24-1,TGTGCCACCAGTCAGGGGGGATATTCCTACAATGAGCAGTTCTTC,CATSQGGYSYNEQFF
many,TRBJ1-1,.,TRBV2,TGTGCCAGCAGCGTTGGGACGGCTAACACTGAAGCTTTCTTT,CASSVGTANTEAFF
.,TRBJ1-1,.,TRBV4-1,TGCGCCAGCAGCCAAGTCCCCGGGGGGTCCACTGAAGCTTTCTTT,CASSQVPGGSTEAFF
.,TRBJ1-2,.,TRBV28,TGTGCCAGCAGTTTTTTCCCGGCATCGAGGAATGGCTACACCTTC,CASSFFPASRNGYTF
.,TRBJ1-2,.,TRBV7-2,TGTGCCAGCAGCAGACGACCGGGAAACTATGGCTACACCTTC,CASSRRPGNYGYTF
many,TRBJ2-7,.,TRBV5-1,TGTGCCAGCAGCTTAGCGGGACAGTCCTACGAGCAGTACTTC,CASSLAGQSYEQYF
few,TRBJ1-2,TRBD1,TRBV2,TGTGCCAGCCGAAGGACAGGAACGATTGGCTACACCTTC,CASRRTGTIGYTF
.,TRBJ2-3,TRBD2,TRBV15,TGTGCCACCAGCAGAGACGGGACTAGCGTAGATACGCAGTATTTT,CATSRDGTSVDTQYF
.,TRBJ1-6,.,TRBV7-9,TGTGCCAGCAGCTTAAGGCAGAGGGATTCACCCCTCCACTTT,CASSLRQRDSPLHF
few,TRBJ2-7,.,TRBV11-2,TGTGCCAGCAGTTCGCTCCGGGGTAGCTCCTACGAGCAGTACTTC,CASSSLRGSSYEQYF
.,TRBJ1-5,.,TRBV6-1,TGTGCCAGCAGTGCCTCTTTTAGCAATCAGCCCCAGCATTTT,CASSASFSNQPQHF
many,TRBJ2-7,.,TRBV28,TGTGCCAGCAGTTCCCAGGGGACTTCCTCCTACGAGCAGTACTTC,CASSSQGTSSYEQYF
.,TRBJ2-3,TRBD2,TRBV10-3,TGTGCCATCAGGAGTGCGGGAGCGGTAGATACGCAGTATTTT,CAIRSAGAVDTQYF
.,TRBJ2-7,.,TRBV7-8,TGTGCCAGCAGCCCTCAATACAGGGTCCATGAGCAGTACTTC,CASSPQYRVHEQYF
many,TRBJ2-1,.,TRBV24-1,TGTGCCACCAGTCCGGGACACAATGAGCAGTTCTTC,CATSPGHNEQFF
few,TRBJ2-4,.,TRBV12-3/TRBV12-4,TGTGCCAGCAGCTCCGGGTCTAAAGGCATTCAGTACTTC,CASSSGSKGIQYF
.,TRBJ2-1,.,TRBV7-2,TGTGCCAGCAGCTTATTCCAGGGAGGTCTCTACAATGAGCAGTTCTTC,CASSLFQGGLYNEQFF
.,TRBJ2-3,TRBD2,TRBV7-2,TGTGCCAGCAGCGATGTAGCGGGAGGCGATACGCAGTATTTT,CASSDVAGGDTQYF
.,TRBJ1-4,.,TRBV4-1,TGCGCCAGCAGCCAAGATCAAGGGCTTAATGAAAAACTGTTTTTT,CASSQDQGLNEKLFF
.,TRBJ1-5,TRBD1,TRBV5-1,TGCGCCAGCAGCCCTGGACAGGGGAGTCAGCCCCAGCATTTT,CASSPGQGSQPQHF
few,TRBJ2-5,.,TRBV2,TGTGCCAGCAGACCCTTGCCGTCCCAAGAGACCCAGTACTTC,CASRPLPSQETQYF